This TCR beta chain derives from a study of shared clonotypes between healthy human individuals (dated by TCRdb to 2018 to 2020). About the investigation overall: The cohort included three men and a couple of women between 18 and 49 years of age. Different laboratories and diverse techniques were used to prepare libraries and sequence TCR repertoires, to increase sequencing depth and limit assay-specific biases. Blood TCR repertoires of about 5 healthy adults were deeply sequenced to estimate repertoire size and the extent of clonotype sharing between individuals. Leukapheresis yielded between about 0.94 and 10 billion PBMCs per donor. Per donor, three plates each were used for CD4 naive and CD4 memory, two for CD8 naive, and one for CD8 memory. Results the study describes overall, beyond this receptor: Rarefaction of sorted-subset datasets indicated incomplete sequencing despite the large sequencing depth. Higher generation probabilities were observed for clonotypes shared by all four sorted-subset donors than for non-shared clonotypes. Around 5% of naive CD4, around 3.6% of naive CD8, approximately 2% of memory CD4, and 0.4% of memory CD8 clonotypes were shared across several donors. Because the study included a small number of donors, the genetic and exposure-history diversity represented was limited. Naive subsets generally had larger estimated clonotype richness than memory subsets did. Pairwise subsampling led to the expectation that sequencing depth would affect the degree of clonotype sharing among donors. Sampling was limited to blood, and TCR repertoires in tissue likely differ from TCR repertoires in blood.

Using the deep immunoSEQ assay, TCR CDR3 regions were amplified from genomic DNA by multiplex PCR. Extracted genomic DNA from each cell subset was spread evenly across all wells of several immunoSEQ 96-well plates, with each plate serving as a replicate. For sorted subsets, approximately 200 ng of genomic DNA, equivalent to around 29,000 T cell genomes, went into each replicate PCR. Purified libraries were quantified with a Qubit 3.0 fluorometer, sized on a Bioanalyzer 2100, and re-quantified with the KAPA Library Quantification kit. Every immunoSEQ 96-well plate was sequenced on a dedicated single-read 150-cycle Illumina NextSeq 550 flow cell. The authors' analysis ran thus. The immunoSEQ output contained only junctional sequences without quality scores, so filtering could not match that applied to full-length reads. Sequences were annotated with PyIR, a Python wrapper for IgBLAST v1.9, using IMGT germline references to assign V/J genes and CDR3. Reads with weak V/J assignments (E-value above 1e-6), missing CDR3, stop codons, out-of-frame junctions, or ambiguous translated residues were removed. V3J clonotypes were defined as sequences sharing the same inferred V gene, J gene, and CDR3 amino acid sequence. To compute the percentage overlap between repertoires, the number of shared unique clonotypes was divided by the size of the smaller repertoire. RTK rarefaction, the Chao1 estimator, and Recon v2.1 estimates of unobserved clonotypes were used to assess repertoire richness. Generation probabilities were computed with OLGA for all TCRbeta clonotypes obtained by the gDNA method from a few donors. TCRdb's version of the immuneACCESS table is confined to in-frame rearrangements and falls short of the full clone set. An unresolved V gene accounts for under half of the shortfall where checked; the remainder is of unknown origin. The DNA was the basis for D and trimming; V, J and clone size are from that table. For this sample the table gives about 2 million clones, of which roughly 96% were detected only once. The leading ten clones occupy about 0.13% of the sample.

The donors were healthy, HIV-negative adults who had no recently reported acute infections or vaccinations. Every donor was a Caucasian adult living in Nashville, Tennessee, USA. Magnetic negative selection was used to enrich CD4+ T cells, after which naive cells were positively selected on CD45RA and the negative fraction became the memory subset. Blood was obtained by leukapheresis, after which PBMCs were separated by Ficoll-Histopaque density gradient centrifugation and cryopreserved in liquid nitrogen vapor phase. Analytical flow cytometry was used to check the purity and quantity of each magnetically sorted T cell population. Each sorted fraction had its genomic DNA isolated and then quantified by UV absorbance on a Nanodrop 2000c. CDR1 and CDR2 are drawn from the germline V gene (reference sequence): LNHNV, YYDKDF. Its CDR3 holds 13 amino acids, cysteine through phenylalanine. Only the CDR3 part of the read is kept: 39 bases, read in frame from the first base. V and J are truncated by 3 bases and 8 bases respectively, leaving an intervening sequence of 8 bases.

On this clone itself: Its cognate antigen has yet to be identified. Qualities for individual bases were not recorded, and no much larger clone is one base off.

The chain is made from TRBV15 and TRBJ1-6; a tentative D call is TRBD1 (5 bases match). The receptor's source is a man between 18 and 29 years old in good health. What was sequenced was naive CD4+ T cells sorted from blood. The sample's cell subset or site label, decoded: CD45RA+ positively selected. The DNA is TGTGCCACCAGCAGCAGGGCTGATTCACCCCTCCACTTT. This translates into CATSSRADSPLHF.